Shown below are 14 T cell receptor beta chains from a single sample sequenced in a study of blood T cell repertoires in COVID-19. Profiling relied on immunoSEQ multiplex PCR, and the TCRdb table lists in-frame clones only, not all of them. Among about 330,000 clones listed, roughly 90% were seen once. The sample taken for sequencing was PBMCs or T cells enriched from blood (not recorded which). All receptors derive from a woman in her thirties who had recovered from COVID-19.

The chain recombines TRBV5-1 with TRBJ1-3; D remains unclear. The V and J ends lost 7 bases and 0 bases respectively, with 8 bases between them. The CDR3 contains 13 residues. Per germline, CDR1 SGHRS and CDR2 YFSETQ. The DNA for the CDR3 is TGCGCCAGCCCTAATCCCTCTGGAAACACCATATATTTT. It encodes CASPNPSGNTIYF. Drawing the rest from reference TRBV5-1 and TRBJ1-3, the complete variable domain is KAGVTQTPRYLIKTRGQQVTLSCSPISGHRSVSWYQQTPGQGLQFLFEYFSETQRNKGNFPGRFSGRQFSNSRSEMNVSTLELGDSALYLCASPNPSGNTIYFGEGSWLTVV.

J is TRBJ2-7 and V is TRBV27; D perhaps matches TRBD2 (5 bases). Germline V gives CDR1 MNHEY, CDR2 SMNVEV (reference sequence). Trimming removed 1 base from V and 6 bases from J, with 10 bases in between. The CDR3 runs to 13 residues. CDR3 loop: CASSLLDSAEQYF. The DNA for the CDR3 is TGTGCCAGCAGTTTATTGGACTCTGCCGAGCAGTACTTC.

This sequence joins TRBV7-6 and TRBJ2-3; 8 bases match TRBD2. V shed 1 base, J shed 5 bases, and the junction held 8 bases outside the gene matches. Germline CDR1 SGHVS, CDR2 FNYEAQ. The CDR3 length is 16 residues. The CDR3: CASSLEASGGVDTQYF. As DNA, the CDR3 is TGTGCCAGCAGCTTAGAGGCTTCGGGAGGGGTAGATACGCAGTATTTT.

Only a few counts were recorded for this clone. V is TRBV19 and J is TRBJ1-1; D uncertain. The germline CDR1 and CDR2 sequences are LNHDA and SQIVND (reference sequence). V lost 9 bases to trimming and J lost 1 base, with 9 bases between them. The CDR3 is 12 residues long. The chain's CDR3 is CASRDRNTEAFF. The CDR3 coding sequence is TGTGCCAGCCGTGATAGGAACACTGAAGCTTTCTTT.

The CDR3 DNA follows: TGTGCCAGCACCGGGACTAGCGGAGGTTGGGGCACAGATACGCAGTATTTT. As protein: CASTGTSGGWGTDTQYF. This chain links TRBV27 with TRBJ2-3, with 11 bases identical to TRBD2. The CDR3 is made up of 17 amino acids. J was trimmed by 1 base and V by 7 bases; bases with no gene match: 10. Germline loops: CDR1 MNHEY, CDR2 SMNVEV (reference sequence).

CDR3 DNA: TGTGCCAGCAGCCCCAGGGGGGTGCGAACTGAAGCTTTCTTT. Its protein product is CASSPRGVRTEAFF. The chain combines TRBV3-1 (or the pseudogene TRBV3-2) with TRBJ1-1, with 7 bases identical to TRBD1. CDR1 and CDR2 from the germline V gene are LGHDT and YNNKEL (reference sequence). The CDR3 has 14 amino acids. Unmatched junction bases numbered 7, after V lost 4 bases and J lost 5 bases.

V is TRBV11-3 and J is TRBJ2-7; D possibly corresponds to TRBD2 (5 bases). The V gene's germline CDR1 is SGHNT and CDR2 YENEEA. This CDR3 spans 14 amino acids. Trimming stripped 3 bases from V and 2 bases from J, with 11 bases between. The CDR3 DNA sequence: TGTGCCAGCAGCTTTGGCGGGCGAACCTACGAGCAGTACTTC. Its translation is CASSFGGRTYEQYF.

The CDR3 spells CASSNTGEHEKLFF. Here the CDR3 DNA reads TGTGCCAGCAGTAATACAGGGGAGCATGAAAAACTGTTTTTT. The genes are TRBV6-5 and TRBJ1-4; 7 bases are a match to TRBD1. The trim removed 5 bases at V and 6 bases at J, leaving 6 bases unmatched. CDR3 length equals 14 residues. The germline gives CDR1 MNHEY, CDR2 SVGAGI.

This clone was counted a few times. This chain's CDR3 is CASSLDGTGDKTFSGNTIYF. CDR3 in DNA: TGTGCCAGCAGTTTGGATGGAACAGGGGATAAAACCTTCTCTGGAAACACCATATATTTT. This rearrangement joins TRBV27 to TRBJ1-3; TRBD1 aligns across 7 bases. V lost 3 bases, J lost 0 bases, and 17 bases stayed unmatched. Per the germline V gene, CDR1 is MNHEY and CDR2 is SMNVEV (reference sequence). There are 20 residues in the CDR3.

The chain is built from TRBV15 and TRBJ1-4, with D possibly being TRBD1 (6 bases). Germline assignment: CDR1 LNHNV and CDR2 YYDKDF (reference sequence). CDR3 length: 18 residues. V was cut by 5 bases and J by 0 bases, with 19 bases left in between. The CDR3: CATSRGQQVWTTNEKLFF. The DNA for the CDR3 is TGTGCCACCAGCCGAGGACAGCAGGTTTGGACAACTAATGAAAAACTGTTTTTT.

V is TRBV7-3 and J is TRBJ2-2; 7 bases align to TRBD1. After removal of 5 bases from V and 5 bases from J, the junction contained 11 bases not matched to a gene. Germline-derived CDR1 and CDR2 are SGHTA and FQGTGA. The CDR3 extends over 16 amino acids. CDR3 sequence: CASSLRQGAPTGELFF. The CDR3 DNA sequence: TGTGCCAGCAGCCTGCGACAGGGCGCTCCTACCGGGGAGCTGTTTTTT.

The CDR3 spells CASSWRGQRESGYTF. The CDR3 region has the DNA TGTGCCAGCAGTTGGAGGGGACAGCGGGAGAGCGGCTACACCTTC. The rearrangement links TRBV27 to TRBJ1-2, with 7 bases that match TRBD1. This CDR3 comprises 15 residues. Germline V CDR1 and CDR2: MNHEY, SMNVEV (reference sequence). V dropped 4 bases and J dropped 8; count of bases not matched to a gene: 13.

This chain uses TRBV28 with TRBJ1-5, with D hard to call. V was cut by 6 bases and J by 7 bases, with 10 bases left in between. CDR1 MDHEN and CDR2 SYDVKM come from the germline V gene. This CDR3 region has 12 residues. The CDR3 sequence: CASRSRYQPQHF. The CDR3 DNA sequence: TGTGCCAGCAGATCTCGGTACCAGCCCCAGCATTTT.

The rearrangement uses TRBV11-1 and TRBJ2-3; possible D gene TRBD2, 5 bases. Trimming stripped 5 bases from V and 2 bases from J, with 11 bases between. Looked up from germline, CDR1 is SGHAT and CDR2 is FQDESV (reference sequence). The CDR3 runs to 14 residues. The CDR3 sequence: CASSRRTLTDTQYF. In nucleotides, the CDR3 is TGTGCCAGCAGCAGGAGGACTCTCACAGATACGCAGTATTTT. Combining the CDR3 with reference TRBV11-1 and TRBJ2-3 gives the whole variable domain EAEVAQSPRYKITEKSQAVAFWCDPISGHATLYWYRQILGQGPELLVQFQDESVVDDSQLPKDRFSAERLKGVDSTLKIQPAELGDSAMYLCASSRRTLTDTQYFGPGTRLTVL.